The 32 T cell receptor beta chains below all came from one sample that was sequenced in a study of blood T cell repertoires in COVID-19. Sequencing used immunoSEQ multiplex PCR; TCRdb keeps in-frame clones, though not all of them. The sample has 70,000 or so clones, 76% seen once. The specimen sequenced was peripheral blood. The receptors were sampled from a man in his sixties with COVID-19, enrolled during active disease.

The V gene is TRBV6-5, the J gene TRBJ1-2; D not resolved. Germline loops: CDR1 MNHEY, CDR2 SVGAGI. This CDR3 is built from 13 residues. V was pared by 7 bases and J by 4 bases, with 13 bases between. DNA of the CDR3: TGTGCCAGCACCATAACAGTGTTCTATGGCTACACCTTC. Protein sequence: CASTITVFYGYTF.

The gene calls are TRBV14 and TRBJ2-1, with 8 nucleotides matching TRBD1. Germline V CDR1 and CDR2: SGHDN, FVKESK. The CDR3 length is 13 residues. The trim removed 1 base at V and 9 bases at J, leaving 2 bases unmatched. The CDR3 sequence is CASSQGTGTEQFF. The DNA for the CDR3 is TGTGCCAGCAGCCAAGGGACAGGGACTGAGCAGTTCTTC.

Here the CDR3 reads CASSESPEAGNTIYF. The CDR3 DNA reads as TGTGCCAGCAGCGAAAGCCCAGAGGCTGGAAACACCATATATTTT. The chain is built from TRBV9 and TRBJ1-3; D is ambiguous. The CDR3 extends over 15 amino acids. Germline loops: CDR1 SGDLS, CDR2 YYNGEE. Trimming stripped 3 bases from V and 2 bases from J, with 12 bases between.

The chain couples TRBV28 to TRBJ1-4; a weak D match, TRBD1 (5 bases). The ends were cut back, 6 bases at V and 4 bases at J, with 18 bases in the middle. Germline V gives CDR1 MDHEN, CDR2 SYDVKM. The CDR3 consists of 16 residues. The CDR3: CASRPAFGGNNEKLFF. The CDR3 DNA reads TGTGCCAGCAGACCGGCTTTTGGGGGGAATAATGAAAAACTGTTTTTT.

The chain has TRBV19 and TRBJ1-5; D might be TRBD1 (6 bases). Trimming left V 9 bases short and J 3 bases short, with 18 bases between. Germline CDR1 LNHDA, CDR2 SQIVND (reference sequence). This CDR3 region has 15 residues. This CDR3 is CASASGGGTNQPQHF. The CDR3 coding sequence is TGTGCCAGCGCTTCTGGGGGGGGCACCAATCAGCCCCAGCATTTT. The full variable domain, with the rest looked up from reference TRBV19 and TRBJ1-5, is DGGITQSPKYLFRKEGQNVTLSCEQNLNHDAMYWYRQDPGQGLRLIYYSQIVNDFQKGDIAEGYSVSREKKESFPLTVTSAQKNPTAFYLCASASGGGTNQPQHFGDGTRLSIL.

The chain is built from TRBV28 and TRBJ1-1; the D gene is possibly TRBD1 (5 bases). Trimming shortened V by 2 bases and J by 4 bases, and 14 bases separated the two germline ends. The CDR3 spans 15 residues. Germline values: CDR1 MDHEN, CDR2 SYDVKM. CDR3 coding DNA: TGTGCCAGCAGTTTACCAGGGCTGGGGCGCACTGAAGCTTTCTTT. Its translation is CASSLPGLGRTEAFF.

This chain uses TRBV11-2 with TRBJ2-3; D not resolved. The germline V gene encodes CDR1 SGHAT and CDR2 FQNNGV. Deletions cut 6 bases from V and 2 bases from J, with 9 bases between. The CDR3 spans 13 residues. CDR3 loop: CASRATLTDTQYF. The CDR3 DNA reads TGTGCCAGCAGAGCCACCCTCACAGATACGCAGTATTTT. The complete variable domain, with remaining parts taken from reference TRBV11-2 and TRBJ2-3, reads EAGVAQSPRYKIIEKRQSVAFWCNPISGHATLYWYQQILGQGPKLLIQFQNNGVVDDSQLPKDRFSAERLKGVDSTLKIQPAKLEDSAVYLCASRATLTDTQYFGPGTRLTVL.

This sequence joins TRBV9 and TRBJ2-2; D remains ambiguous. The germline V and J ends were trimmed by 0 bases and 0 bases, with 6 bases remaining between them. Germline V lookup: CDR1 SGDLS, CDR2 YYNGEE. CDR3 length equals 15 residues. The CDR3 DNA reads as TGTGCCAGCAGCGTAGTCTCCGCGAACACCGGGGAGCTGTTTTTT. Its protein product is CASSVVSANTGELFF.

The chain has TRBV2 and TRBJ2-3, with a tentative D call TRBD1 (5 bases). V was trimmed by 7 bases and J by 6 bases, leaving 14 bases between them. The CDR3 runs to 13 residues. Per germline, CDR1 SNHLY and CDR2 FYNNEI. CDR3 sequence: CASKQGPPDTQYF. The CDR3 DNA follows: TGTGCCAGCAAGCAGGGCCCGCCGGATACGCAGTATTTT.

The chain employs TRBV5-4 and TRBJ2-7; 10 bases match TRBD2. Per the germline V gene, CDR1 is SGHNT and CDR2 is YYREEE (reference sequence). V trimming: 0 bases; J trimming: 3 bases; junction bases outside the gene matches: 3. The CDR3 has 15 residues. In DNA form, the CDR3 reads TGTGCCAGCAGCTTGGAGCGGGGGGGGTTCTACGAGCAGTACTTC. Encoded protein: CASSLERGGFYEQYF.

J is TRBJ1-1 and V is TRBV7-3; D perhaps matches TRBD1 (5 bases). Germline V gene data show CDR1 as SGHTA and CDR2 as FQGTGA. CDR3 size: 13 residues. Trimming removed 4 bases at V and 1 base at J, with 7 bases between. For the CDR3, the DNA is TGTGCCAGCAGCTCCCAGGGGAACACTGAAGCTTTCTTT. It codes for CASSSQGNTEAFF. The variable domain in full, completed from reference TRBV7-3 and TRBJ1-1, reads GAGVSQTPSNKVTEKGKYVELRCDPISGHTALYWYRQSLGQGPEFLIYFQGTGAADDSGLPNDRFFAVRPEGSVSTLKIQRTERGDSAVYLCASSSQGNTEAFFGQGTRLTVV.

In its sample, this clone was seen a few times. J is TRBJ1-1 and V is TRBV5-4; TRBD1 aligns across 10 bases. The CDR3 length is 16 residues. Trimming removed 4 bases from V and 0 bases from J; junction bases left unmatched: 6. Germline V gives CDR1 SGHNT, CDR2 YYREEE (reference sequence). As DNA, the CDR3 is TGTGCCAGCAGCCCCGGACAGGGGGAGATGAACACTGAAGCTTTCTTT. This gives the protein CASSPGQGEMNTEAFF.

This clone was observed a handful of times. V and J are TRBV20-1 and TRBJ1-1, with a tentative D call TRBD1 (6 bases). V lost 4 bases, J lost 5 bases, and 8 bases lay in between. CDR3 length: 11 residues. The germline V gene encodes CDR1 DFQATT and CDR2 SNEGSKA (reference sequence). CDR3 sequence: CSAIQGTEAFF. Here the CDR3 DNA reads TGCAGTGCTATACAGGGAACTGAAGCTTTCTTT.

This chain uses TRBV10-3 with TRBJ1-1; no firm D call. Germline loops: CDR1 ENHRY, CDR2 SYGVKD. The V and J ends lost 2 bases and 5 bases respectively, with 12 bases between them. This CDR3 is built from 14 residues. The DNA of the CDR3 is TGTGCCATCAGTGAGGCGGGGTTGGGGACTGAAGCTTTCTTT. Translation: CAISEAGLGTEAFF.

The chain couples TRBV12-2 to TRBJ2-5; the tabulated D call, TRBD2, remains unverified against the DNA. TRBV12-2 is described as a pseudogene. The CDR3 runs to 18 residues. CDR3 amino acids: CASRLGLPGRRAQETQYF. The CDR3 DNA sequence: TGTGCAAGTCGCTTAGGTCTCCCGGGCCGGAGGGCGCAAGAGACCCAGTACTTC.

The chain carries TRBV30 and TRBJ1-1; possible D gene TRBD1, 5 bases. The CDR3 has 13 residues. The ends were cut back, 6 bases at V and 1 base at J, with 12 bases in the middle. The germline gives CDR1 GTSNPN, CDR2 SVGIG (reference sequence). The CDR3 region is CACTQQENTEAFF. The CDR3 DNA reads TGTGCCTGTACTCAACAGGAGAACACTGAAGCTTTCTTT.

This clone was observed a single time. This CDR3 reads CASSIPGTDTQYF. CDR3 DNA: TGTGCCAGTAGTATTCCGGGAACAGATACGCAGTATTTT. J is TRBJ2-3 and V is TRBV19; TRBD2 might be the D (5 bases). The CDR3 loop spans 13 amino acids. Germline V lookup: CDR1 LNHDA, CDR2 SQIVND (reference sequence). V lost 3 bases and J lost 3, with 7 bases in between.

The chain employs TRBV6-4 and TRBJ1-1, with 7 bases identical to TRBD1. V trimming: 0 bases; J trimming: 2 bases; junction bases outside the gene matches: 12. The germline V gene has CDR1 MRHNA and CDR2 SNTAGT. This CDR3 has 18 amino acids. Here the CDR3 DNA reads TGTGCCAGCAGTGACTCGAAGGGACAGTCGCCCGGAAACACTGAAGCTTTCTTT. Amino acids: CASSDSKGQSPGNTEAFF.

The chain links TRBV30 to TRBJ2-5, with 7 nucleotides matching TRBD1. This CDR3 comprises 14 residues. J was trimmed by 1 base and V by 5 bases; bases with no gene match: 7. CDR1 is GTSNPN and CDR2 is SVGIG in the germline V gene (reference sequence). The CDR3 spells CAWGGQNIQETQYF. For the CDR3, the DNA is TGTGCCTGGGGGGGACAGAACATCCAAGAGACCCAGTACTTC. The full variable domain, rest sourced from reference TRBV30 and TRBJ2-5, is SQTIHQWPATLVQPVGSPLSLECTVEGTSNPNLYWYRQAAGRGLQLLFYSVGIGQISSEVPQNLSASRPQDRQFILSSKKLLLSDSGFYLCAWGGQNIQETQYFGPGTRLLVL.

This clone was seen only a few times. The chain links TRBV7-9 to TRBJ2-2; weak D call: TRBD1 (5 bases). The CDR3 is 13 residues long. V lost 5 bases, J lost 3 bases, and 7 bases lay in between. Germline V gives CDR1 SEHNR, CDR2 FQNEAQ (reference sequence). Written as DNA, the CDR3 is TGTGCCAGCAGCCCAGGGCACACCGGGGAGCTGTTTTTT. The encoded protein is CASSPGHTGELFF.

This clone was seen at least ten times. This chain joins TRBV29-1 and TRBJ1-2, with 7 bases lining up with TRBD1. The CDR3 has 15 amino acids. Germline assignment: CDR1 SQVTM and CDR2 ANQGSEA. The trim removed 6 bases at V and 7 bases at J, leaving 17 bases unmatched. The CDR3: CSVASYLDRDGGYTF. CDR3 in DNA: TGCAGCGTCGCATCTTACCTTGACAGGGACGGTGGCTACACCTTC.

This clone was recorded many times. The CDR3 loop is CASSLQPGYGFGELFF. The CDR3 nucleotides are TGCGCCAGCAGCCTGCAACCAGGGTATGGTTTCGGGGAGCTGTTTTTT. The chain joins TRBV4-1 to TRBJ2-2; tentatively, D is TRBD1 (5 bases). Germline V lookup: CDR1 MGHRA, CDR2 YSYEKL. The CDR3 has 16 amino acids. Trimming left V 4 bases short and J 7 bases short, with 19 bases between.

The rearrangement uses TRBV19 and TRBJ2-1, with D uncertain. The CDR3 sequence is 14 residues long. V was cut by 5 bases and J by 5 bases, with 13 bases left in between. Germline CDR1 and CDR2: LNHDA and SQIVND (reference sequence). Written as DNA, the CDR3 is TGTGCCAGTAGTCCCTCTTTTCGAGACAATGAGCAGTTCTTC. This translates into CASSPSFRDNEQFF. The variable domain in full, completed from reference TRBV19 and TRBJ2-1, reads DGGITQSPKYLFRKEGQNVTLSCEQNLNHDAMYWYRQDPGQGLRLIYYSQIVNDFQKGDIAEGYSVSREKKESFPLTVTSAQKNPTAFYLCASSPSFRDNEQFFGPGTRLTVL.

The chain links TRBV29-1 to TRBJ1-2; D is uncertain. With 8 bases removed from V and 8 bases from J, the gap between germline ends came to 15 bases. Germline V gene sequence: CDR1 SQVTM, CDR2 ANQGSEA. This CDR3 has 11 amino acids. CDR3 nucleotides: TGCAGCATTCCGTGGCCCGGGGGCTACACCTTC. Translated: CSIPWPGGYTF. Complete variable domain (other parts from reference TRBV29-1 and TRBJ1-2): SAVISQKPSRDICQRGTSLTIQCQVDSQVTMMFWYRQQPGQSLTLIATANQGSEATYESGFVIDKFPISRPNLTFSTLTVSNMSPEDSSIYLCSIPWPGGYTFGSGTRLTVV.

The chain joins TRBV19 to TRBJ1-2; 10 bases line up with TRBD1. The CDR3 runs 14 residues. The V gene's germline CDR1 is LNHDA and CDR2 SQIVND (reference sequence). The V and J ends lost 7 bases and 7 bases, in that order; junction bases with no gene match: 9. In DNA form, the CDR3 reads TGTGCCAGTAACTTGGGACAGGGGACCTCTGGCTACACCTTC. Its protein product is CASNLGQGTSGYTF.

V gene TRBV2 combines with J gene TRBJ1-6, with 8 bases aligning to TRBD1. The CDR3 runs to 13 residues. Germline-derived CDR1 and CDR2 are SNHLY and FYNNEI. V gave up 8 bases and J gave up 5 bases; unmatched junction bases: 2. CDR3 sequence: CASGQGNNSPLHF. The CDR3 DNA is TGTGCCAGCGGACAGGGAAATAATTCACCCCTCCACTTT.

In this sample, this clone turned up once. The chain's CDR3 is CASSSIKGLAGGLYEQYF. DNA for the CDR3: TGTGCCAGCAGCTCCATAAAGGGACTAGCGGGAGGGCTCTACGAGCAGTACTTC. The J gene is TRBJ2-7, the V gene TRBV12-1; the D call in the table, TRBD2, was not verified against the DNA. TRBV12-1 is described as a pseudogene. CDR3 length equals 18 residues.

The rearrangement joins TRBV14 to TRBJ2-1, with D possibly TRBD2 on 5 matching bases. The CDR3 sequence is 13 residues long. V dropped 4 bases and J dropped 8 bases, with 12 bases sitting between them. Germline V CDR1 and CDR2: SGHDN, FVKESK. This CDR3 is CASSPDLDYEQFF. The CDR3 DNA follows: TGTGCCAGCAGCCCCGACCTGGACTATGAGCAGTTCTTC.

The chain joins TRBV11-1 to TRBJ2-5; 7 positions agree with TRBD1. Germline V gene data show CDR1 as SGHAT and CDR2 as FQDESV (reference sequence). V lost 1 base to trimming and J lost 4 bases; unmatched junction nucleotides: 6. CDR3 length: 15 amino acids. The CDR3 reads CASSLEQGIGETQYF. CDR3 in DNA: TGTGCCAGCAGCTTAGAACAGGGGATAGGAGAGACCCAGTACTTC.

The chain couples TRBV6-5 to TRBJ2-1, with D maybe TRBD2 (5 bases). The CDR3 loop spans 14 amino acids. Per germline, CDR1 MNHEY and CDR2 SVGAGI. Trimming took 6 bases from V and 10 from J, leaving 19 bases between them. The CDR3 is CASRPWNRGEEQFF. CDR3 bases: TGTGCCAGCAGACCGTGGAACCGTGGGGAGGAGCAGTTCTTC.

This clone showed up just a few times. This chain links TRBV11-3 with TRBJ1-1; 7 positions match TRBD1. The J segment lost 1 base and the V segment lost 5 bases, leaving 10 bases of the junction unmatched. Germline V gene sequence: CDR1 SGHNT, CDR2 YENEEA. The CDR3 has 16 amino acids. The DNA of the CDR3 is TGTGCCAGCAGCACCCAATGGACAGGAGAGAACACTGAAGCTTTCTTT. Amino acid sequence: CASSTQWTGENTEAFF.

V usage is TRBV19 and J usage is TRBJ1-3; D is unclear. The CDR3 extends over 15 amino acids. V lost 1 base, J lost 0 bases, and 7 bases lay in between. Germline V gene lookup returns CDR1 LNHDA and CDR2 SQIVND (reference sequence). The CDR3, as DNA: TGTGCCAGTAGTATAGCCACCTACTCTGGAAACACCATATATTTT. Translation: CASSIATYSGNTIYF. The full variable domain, completed using reference TRBV19 and TRBJ1-3, is DGGITQSPKYLFRKEGQNVTLSCEQNLNHDAMYWYRQDPGQGLRLIYYSQIVNDFQKGDIAEGYSVSREKKESFPLTVTSAQKNPTAFYLCASSIATYSGNTIYFGEGSWLTVV.